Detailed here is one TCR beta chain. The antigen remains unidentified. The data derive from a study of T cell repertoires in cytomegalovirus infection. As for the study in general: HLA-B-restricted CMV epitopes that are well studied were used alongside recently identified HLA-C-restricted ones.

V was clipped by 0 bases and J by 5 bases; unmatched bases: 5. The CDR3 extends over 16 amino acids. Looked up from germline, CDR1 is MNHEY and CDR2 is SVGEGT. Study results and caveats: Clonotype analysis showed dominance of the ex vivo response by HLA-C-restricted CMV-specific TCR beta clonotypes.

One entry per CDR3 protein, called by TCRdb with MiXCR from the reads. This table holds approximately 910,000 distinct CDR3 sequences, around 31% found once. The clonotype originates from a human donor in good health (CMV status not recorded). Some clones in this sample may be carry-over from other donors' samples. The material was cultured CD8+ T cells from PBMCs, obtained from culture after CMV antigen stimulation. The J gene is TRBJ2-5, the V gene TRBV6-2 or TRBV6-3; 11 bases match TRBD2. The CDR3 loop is CASSYSIAGGPETQYF. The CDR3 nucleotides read TGTGCCAGCAGTTACTCGATAGCGGGGGGGCCCGAGACCCAGTACTTC.